Described below is a single T cell receptor beta chain sequence and its context. These data originate in a study of shared clonotypes between healthy human individuals. Sequencing used immunoSEQ multiplex PCR; TCRdb keeps in-frame clones, though not all of them. This table holds over a million clones, approximately 80% found once. CD4+ cells were split into CD45RA+ naive and CD45RA-negative memory subsets. The germline V gene encodes CDR1 SEHNR and CDR2 FQNEAQ (reference sequence). The CDR3 totals 11 residues. Trimming shortened V by 4 bases and J by 10 bases, and 10 bases separated the two germline ends.

The receptor was derived from a man between 18 and 29 years old in good health. Some clones in this sample may be carry-over from other donors' samples. Specimen: memory CD4+ T cells from PBMCs. Subset of the sample: CD45RA-negative fraction. The rearrangement links TRBV7-9 to TRBJ1-1; D remains ambiguous. DNA for the CDR3: TGTGCCAGCAGCTCCATAGGGCTAGCTTTCTTT. Encoded protein: CASSSIGLAFF. The full variable domain, completed using reference TRBV7-9 and TRBJ1-1, is DTGVSQNPRHKITKRGQNVTFRCDPISEHNRLYWYRQTLGQGPEFLTYFQNEAQLEKSRLLSDRFSAERPKGSFSTLEIQRTEQGDSAMYLCASSSIGLAFFGQGTRLTVV.